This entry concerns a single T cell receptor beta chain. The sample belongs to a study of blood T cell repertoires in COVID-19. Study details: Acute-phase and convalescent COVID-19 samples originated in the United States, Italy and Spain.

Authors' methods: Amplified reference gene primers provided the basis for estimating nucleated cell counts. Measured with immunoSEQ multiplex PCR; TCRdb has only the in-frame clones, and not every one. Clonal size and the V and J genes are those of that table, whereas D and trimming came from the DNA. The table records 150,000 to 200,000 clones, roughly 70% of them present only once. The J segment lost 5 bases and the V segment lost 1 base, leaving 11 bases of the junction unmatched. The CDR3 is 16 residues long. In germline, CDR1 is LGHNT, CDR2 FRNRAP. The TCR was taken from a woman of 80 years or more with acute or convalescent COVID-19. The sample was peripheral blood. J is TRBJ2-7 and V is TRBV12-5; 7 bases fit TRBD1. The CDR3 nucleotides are TGTGCTAGTGGTTTGGGGTTGGGGACAGTGTACCACGAGCAGTACTTC. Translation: CASGLGLGTVYHEQYF.